Listed below are T cell receptor beta chains from one sample, sequenced in a study of Tregs in tolerant kidney transplant recipients. This table comes from immunoSEQ multiplex PCR, and its TCRdb copy is limited to in-frame clones, with some not included. The sample lists some 74,000 clones; less than 95% were seen once. Sequenced here: Tregs from blood, sampled before the transplant. These receptors all stem from a human donor who received a combined kidney and bone marrow transplant. CDR3s include the opening cysteine and the closing phenylalanine or tryptophan. The D gene is left open where the match is weak. Clone sizes are given selectively: once, few, many, or a class where the clone is expanded.

cdr3_length,d_call,v_call,clone_size,j_call,cdr3_nt,cdr3_aa
14,TRBD2,TRBV6-1,.,TRBJ2-1,TGTGCCAGCAGTAGCGGGGGTGGGCGGAATGAGCAGTTCTTC,CASSSGGGRNEQFF
15,.,TRBV5-6,once,TRBJ1-1,TGTGCCAGCAGCTCCCCCCAGGGATATGACACTGAAGCTTTCTTT,CASSSPQGYDTEAFF
13,.,TRBV27,.,TRBJ2-7,TGTGCCAGCAGTTTGAGACCGGGAGCCGAGCAGTACTTC,CASSLRPGAEQYF
16,TRBD1,TRBV28,.,TRBJ1-1,TGTGCCAGCAGTCTTCCATTGACAGGGATGAACACTGAAGCTTTCTTT,CASSLPLTGMNTEAFF
14,TRBD1,TRBV6-6,.,TRBJ2-1,TGTGCCAGCAGCCCGGACAGGGTTGGCGATGAGCAGTTCTTC,CASSPDRVGDEQFF
15,.,TRBV27,.,TRBJ2-4,TGTGCCAGCAGTTTACATACCTTAGCCAAAAACATTCAGTACTTC,CASSLHTLAKNIQYF
11,.,TRBV6-1,few,TRBJ2-7,TGTGCCAGCAGTGGCTCCTACGAGCAGTACTTC,CASSGSYEQYF
14,TRBD1,TRBV5-6,.,TRBJ2-5,TGTGCCAGCAGCTCAACAGGGGGCGGAGAGACCCAGTACTTC,CASSSTGGGETQYF
16,TRBD1,TRBV18,.,TRBJ1-1,TGTGCCAGCTCACAGAAGACAGGGGGCATGAACACTGAAGCTTTCTTT,CASSQKTGGMNTEAFF
15,TRBD1,TRBV6-5,once,TRBJ1-1,TGTGCCAGCAGTTACGGGGGGACAGGGAACACTGAAACTTTCTTT,CASSYGGTGNTETFF
13,.,TRBV5-6,.,TRBJ2-5,TGTGCCAGCAGCTTGGGCAACCAAGAGACCCAGTACTTC,CASSLGNQETQYF
16,TRBD2,TRBV29-1,.,TRBJ2-3,TGCAGCGTTGAGGGTGCGTCTAGCGGGAGTACAGATACGCAGTATTTT,CSVEGASSGSTDTQYF
13,TRBD2,TRBV6-6,.,TRBJ2-1,TGTGCCGTGTCTAGCGGGGTCTACAATGAGCAGTTCTTC,CAVSSGVYNEQFF
10,.,TRBV29-1,.,TRBJ2-7,TGCAGCGTTGGGGCTCAGGAGCAGTACTTC,CSVGAQEQYF
15,TRBD2,TRBV19,.,TRBJ2-1,TGTGCCAGTAGTCAGAGCGGGACTAGGAGCAATGAGCAGTTCTTC,CASSQSGTRSNEQFF
15,TRBD1,TRBV14,.,TRBJ1-4,TGTGCCAGCAGCCCCACAGGGGGCGCAGGTGAAAAACTGTTTTTT,CASSPTGGAGEKLFF
10,.,TRBV6-1,.,TRBJ2-1,TGTGCCAGCAGTCTGACTCACCAGTTCTTC,CASSLTHQFF
14,TRBD2,TRBV7-3,few,TRBJ2-2,TGTGCCAGCAGCTTAGCGGGAGGCACCGGGGAGCTGTTTTTT,CASSLAGGTGELFF
14,.,TRBV29-1,.,TRBJ2-5,TGCAGCGTAGCGGGACACTCAAAGCTAGAGACCCAGTACTTC,CSVAGHSKLETQYF
12,TRBD2,TRBV29-1,.,TRBJ2-7,TGCAGCGTTGAAGGTGCGGGGGTAGAGCAGTACTTC,CSVEGAGVEQYF
14,.,TRBV19,few,TRBJ2-2,TGTGCCAGTAGTATAAGCCAGGGAGTGTGGGAGCTGTTTTTT,CASSISQGVWELFF
13,TRBD2,TRBV6-6,.,TRBJ2-4,TGTGCCAGCAGTCGGGACTACTTTTCAGTTTTGTACTTC,CASSRDYFSVLYF
14,.,TRBV6-1,.,TRBJ2-3,TGTGCCAGCAGCCGGGACACCTCCACAGATACGCAGTATTTT,CASSRDTSTDTQYF
16,TRBD1,TRBV5-1,.,TRBJ1-4,TGCGCCAGCAGCCCCGGGACAGTTGCAACTAATGAAAAACTGTTTTTT,CASSPGTVATNEKLFF
12,.,TRBV18,.,TRBJ2-7,TGTGCCAGCTCACCAGGGGACTACGAGCAGTACTTC,CASSPGDYEQYF
16,TRBD2,TRBV7-9,.,TRBJ2-5,TGTGCCAGCAGATATGTAGCGGGAGCTTCGCAAGAGACCCAGTACTTC,CASRYVAGASQETQYF
13,TRBD1,TRBV27,.,TRBJ1-2,TGTGCCAGCAGTTCCACAGGGGTAGGCGGCTACACCTTC,CASSSTGVGGYTF
13,.,TRBV19,.,TRBJ2-6,TGTGCCAGCGTAAGTCTGGGGGCCAACGTCCTGACTTTC,CASVSLGANVLTF
15,TRBD2,TRBV7-2,.,TRBJ2-3,TGTGCCAGCAGCTCGACTAGCGGCTTCACAGATACGCAGTATTTT,CASSSTSGFTDTQYF